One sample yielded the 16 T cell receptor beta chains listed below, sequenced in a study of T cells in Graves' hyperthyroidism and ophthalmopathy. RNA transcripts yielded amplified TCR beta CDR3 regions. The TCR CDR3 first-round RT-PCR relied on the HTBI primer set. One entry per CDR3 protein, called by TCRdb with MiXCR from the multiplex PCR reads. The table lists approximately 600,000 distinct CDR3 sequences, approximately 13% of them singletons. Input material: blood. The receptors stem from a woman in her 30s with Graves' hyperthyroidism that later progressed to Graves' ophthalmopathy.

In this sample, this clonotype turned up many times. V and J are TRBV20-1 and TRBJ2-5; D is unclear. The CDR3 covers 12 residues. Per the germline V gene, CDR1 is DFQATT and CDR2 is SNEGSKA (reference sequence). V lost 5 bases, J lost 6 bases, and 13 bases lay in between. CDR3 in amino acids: CSAPDPGQTQYF. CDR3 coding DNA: TGCAGTGCTCCGGACCCGGGTCAGACCCAGTACTTC.

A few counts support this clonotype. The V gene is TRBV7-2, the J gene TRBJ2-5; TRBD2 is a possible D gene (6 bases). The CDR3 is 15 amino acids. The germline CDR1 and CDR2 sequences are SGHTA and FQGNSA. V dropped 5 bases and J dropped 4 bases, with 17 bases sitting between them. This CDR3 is CASSIPRGLGETQYF. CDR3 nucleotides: TGTGCCAGCAGCATACCGCGGGGACTCGGAGAGACCCAGTACTTC.

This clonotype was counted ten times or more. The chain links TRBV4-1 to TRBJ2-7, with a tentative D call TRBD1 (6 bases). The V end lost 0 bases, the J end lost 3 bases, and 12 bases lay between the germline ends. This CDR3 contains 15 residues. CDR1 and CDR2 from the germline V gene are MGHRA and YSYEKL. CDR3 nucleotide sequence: TGCGCCAGCAGCCAAGATCGGGGCAGGGGCTACGAGCAGTACTTC. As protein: CASSQDRGRGYEQYF.

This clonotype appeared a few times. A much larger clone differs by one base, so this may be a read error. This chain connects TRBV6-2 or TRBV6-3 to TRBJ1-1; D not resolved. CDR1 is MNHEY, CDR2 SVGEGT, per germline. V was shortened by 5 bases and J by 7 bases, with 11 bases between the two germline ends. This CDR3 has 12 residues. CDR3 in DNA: TGTGCCAGCAGTCTCGGACGGAATGAAGCTTTCTTT. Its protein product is CASSLGRNEAFF.

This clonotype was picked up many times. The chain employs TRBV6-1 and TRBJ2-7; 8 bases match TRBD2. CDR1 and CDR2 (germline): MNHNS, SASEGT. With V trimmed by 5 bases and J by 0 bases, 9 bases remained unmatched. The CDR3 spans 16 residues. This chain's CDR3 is CASSSGTSGSSYEQYF. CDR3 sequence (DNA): TGTGCCAGCAGTTCGGGGACGAGCGGGAGCTCCTACGAGCAGTACTTC.

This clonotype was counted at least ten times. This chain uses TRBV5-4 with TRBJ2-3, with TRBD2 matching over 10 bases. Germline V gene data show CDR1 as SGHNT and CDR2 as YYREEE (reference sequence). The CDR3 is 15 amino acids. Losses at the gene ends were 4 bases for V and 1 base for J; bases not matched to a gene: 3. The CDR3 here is CASSEAGGGTDTQYF. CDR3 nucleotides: TGTGCCAGCAGCGAAGCGGGAGGGGGCACAGATACGCAGTATTTT. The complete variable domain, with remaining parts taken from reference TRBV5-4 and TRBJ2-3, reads ETGVTQSPTHLIKTRGQQVTLRCSSQSGHNTVSWYQQALGQGPQFIFQYYREEENGRGNFPPRFSGLQFPNYSSELNVNALELDDSALYLCASSEAGGGTDTQYFGPGTRLTVL.

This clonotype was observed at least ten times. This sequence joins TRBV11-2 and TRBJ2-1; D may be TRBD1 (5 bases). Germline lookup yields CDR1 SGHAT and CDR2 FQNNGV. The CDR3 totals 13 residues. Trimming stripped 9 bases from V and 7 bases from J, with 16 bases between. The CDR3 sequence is CASLPSGPNEQFF. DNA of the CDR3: TGTGCCAGTTTACCATCAGGGCCGAATGAGCAGTTCTTC.

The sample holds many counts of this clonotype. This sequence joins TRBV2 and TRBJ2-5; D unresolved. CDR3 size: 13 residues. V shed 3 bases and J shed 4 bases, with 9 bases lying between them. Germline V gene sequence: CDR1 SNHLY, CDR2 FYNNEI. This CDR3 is CASSEVLRETQYF. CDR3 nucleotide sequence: TGTGCCAGCAGTGAGGTCCTTCGAGAGACCCAGTACTTC.

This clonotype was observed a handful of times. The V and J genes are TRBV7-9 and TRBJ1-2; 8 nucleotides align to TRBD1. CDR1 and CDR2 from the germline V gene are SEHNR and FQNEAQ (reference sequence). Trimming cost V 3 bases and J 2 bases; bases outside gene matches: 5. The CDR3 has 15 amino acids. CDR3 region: CASSLAAGGNYGYTF. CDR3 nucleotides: TGTGCCAGCAGCTTGGCGGCAGGGGGCAACTATGGCTACACCTTC.

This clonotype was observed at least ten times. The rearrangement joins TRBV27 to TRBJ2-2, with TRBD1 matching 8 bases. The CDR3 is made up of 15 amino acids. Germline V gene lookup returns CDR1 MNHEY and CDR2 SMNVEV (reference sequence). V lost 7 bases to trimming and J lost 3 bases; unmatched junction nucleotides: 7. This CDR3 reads CASTLGTGDTGELFF. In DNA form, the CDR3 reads TGTGCCAGCACCTTGGGGACAGGAGACACCGGGGAGCTGTTTTTT.

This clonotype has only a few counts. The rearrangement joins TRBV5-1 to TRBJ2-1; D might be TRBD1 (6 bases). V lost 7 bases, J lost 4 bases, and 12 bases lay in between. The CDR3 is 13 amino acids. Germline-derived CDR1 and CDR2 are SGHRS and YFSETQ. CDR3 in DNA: TGCGCCAGCTATCCAGGGGAATACAATGAGCAGTTCTTC. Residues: CASYPGEYNEQFF. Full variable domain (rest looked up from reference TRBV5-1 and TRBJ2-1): KAGVTQTPRYLIKTRGQQVTLSCSPISGHRSVSWYQQTPGQGLQFLFEYFSETQRNKGNFPGRFSGRQFSNSRSEMNVSTLELGDSALYLCASYPGEYNEQFFGPGTRLTVL.

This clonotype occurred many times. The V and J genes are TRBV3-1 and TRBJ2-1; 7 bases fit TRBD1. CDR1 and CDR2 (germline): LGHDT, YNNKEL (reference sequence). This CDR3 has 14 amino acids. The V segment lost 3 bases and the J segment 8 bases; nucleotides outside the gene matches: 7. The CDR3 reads CASSHGDRVDEQFF. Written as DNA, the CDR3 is TGTGCCAGCAGCCATGGCGACAGGGTGGATGAGCAGTTCTTC.

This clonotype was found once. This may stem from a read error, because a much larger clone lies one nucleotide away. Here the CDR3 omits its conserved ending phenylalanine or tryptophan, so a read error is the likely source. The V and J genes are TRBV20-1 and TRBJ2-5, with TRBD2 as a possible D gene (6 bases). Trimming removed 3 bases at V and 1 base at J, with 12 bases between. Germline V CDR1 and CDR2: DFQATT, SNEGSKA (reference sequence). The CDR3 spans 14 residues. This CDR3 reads CSASHGSGQETQYL. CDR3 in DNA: TGCAGTGCTAGCCATGGTAGCGGCCAAGAGACCCAGTACCTC.

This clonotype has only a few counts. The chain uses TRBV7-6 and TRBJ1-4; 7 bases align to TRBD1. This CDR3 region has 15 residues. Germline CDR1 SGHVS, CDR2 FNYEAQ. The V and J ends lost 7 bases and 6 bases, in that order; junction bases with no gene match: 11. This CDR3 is CASKGGRQGDEKLFF. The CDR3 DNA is TGTGCCAGCAAGGGGGGGCGACAGGGTGATGAAAAACTGTTTTTT.

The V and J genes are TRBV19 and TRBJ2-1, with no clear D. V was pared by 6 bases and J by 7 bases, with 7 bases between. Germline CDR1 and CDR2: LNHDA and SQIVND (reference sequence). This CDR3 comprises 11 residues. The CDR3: CASRVQNEQFF. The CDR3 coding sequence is TGTGCCAGTAGGGTCCAAAATGAGCAGTTCTTC.

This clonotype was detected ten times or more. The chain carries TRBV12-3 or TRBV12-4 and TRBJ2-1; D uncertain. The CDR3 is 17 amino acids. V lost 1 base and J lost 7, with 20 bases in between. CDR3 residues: CASSLGGWTGEWNEQFF. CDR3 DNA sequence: TGTGCCAGCAGTTTAGGTGGGTGGACGGGTGAATGGAATGAGCAGTTCTTC.